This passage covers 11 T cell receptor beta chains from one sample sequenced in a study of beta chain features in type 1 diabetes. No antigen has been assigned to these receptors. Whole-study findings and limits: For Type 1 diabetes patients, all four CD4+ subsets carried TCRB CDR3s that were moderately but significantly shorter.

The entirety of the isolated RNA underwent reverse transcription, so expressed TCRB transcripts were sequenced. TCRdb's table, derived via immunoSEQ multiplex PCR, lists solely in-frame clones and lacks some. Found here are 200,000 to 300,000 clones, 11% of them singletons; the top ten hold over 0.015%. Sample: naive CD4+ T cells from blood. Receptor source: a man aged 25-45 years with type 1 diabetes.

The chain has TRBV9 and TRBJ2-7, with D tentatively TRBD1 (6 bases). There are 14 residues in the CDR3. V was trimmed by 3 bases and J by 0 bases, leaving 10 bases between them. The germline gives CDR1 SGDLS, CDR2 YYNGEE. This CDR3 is CASSATGNSYEQYF. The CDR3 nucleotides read TGTGCCAGCAGCGCCACAGGGAACTCCTACGAGCAGTACTTC.

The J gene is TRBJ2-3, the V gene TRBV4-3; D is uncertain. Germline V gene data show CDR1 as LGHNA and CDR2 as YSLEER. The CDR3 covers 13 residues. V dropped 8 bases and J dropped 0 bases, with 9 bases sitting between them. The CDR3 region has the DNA TGCGCCAGCTCGGTGGTTAGCACAGATACGCAGTATTTT. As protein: CASSVVSTDTQYF.

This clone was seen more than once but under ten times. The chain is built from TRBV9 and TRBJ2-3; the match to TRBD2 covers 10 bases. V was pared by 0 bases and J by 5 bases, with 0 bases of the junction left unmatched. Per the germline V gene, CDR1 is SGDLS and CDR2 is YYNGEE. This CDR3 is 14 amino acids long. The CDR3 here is CASSVVAGGDTQYF. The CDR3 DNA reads TGTGCCAGCAGCGTAGTAGCGGGGGGAGATACGCAGTATTTT.

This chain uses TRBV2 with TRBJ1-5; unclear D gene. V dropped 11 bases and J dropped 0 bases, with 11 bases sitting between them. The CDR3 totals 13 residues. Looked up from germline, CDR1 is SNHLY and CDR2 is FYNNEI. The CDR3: CASTDYSNQPQHF. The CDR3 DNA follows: TGTGCCTCAACAGACTATAGCAATCAGCCCCAGCATTTT.

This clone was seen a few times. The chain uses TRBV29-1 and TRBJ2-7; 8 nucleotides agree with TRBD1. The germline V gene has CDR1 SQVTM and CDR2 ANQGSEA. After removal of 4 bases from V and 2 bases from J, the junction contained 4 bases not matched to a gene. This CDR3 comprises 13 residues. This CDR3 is CSVGGQGPYEQYF. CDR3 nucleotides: TGCAGCGTTGGCGGACAGGGCCCCTACGAGCAGTACTTC.

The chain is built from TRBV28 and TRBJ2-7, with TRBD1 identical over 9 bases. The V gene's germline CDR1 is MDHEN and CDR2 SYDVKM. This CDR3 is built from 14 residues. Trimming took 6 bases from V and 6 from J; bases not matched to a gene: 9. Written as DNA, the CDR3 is TGTGCCAGCAGGCCCGGGACAGGGTTTCGCGAGCAGTACTTC. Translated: CASRPGTGFREQYF.

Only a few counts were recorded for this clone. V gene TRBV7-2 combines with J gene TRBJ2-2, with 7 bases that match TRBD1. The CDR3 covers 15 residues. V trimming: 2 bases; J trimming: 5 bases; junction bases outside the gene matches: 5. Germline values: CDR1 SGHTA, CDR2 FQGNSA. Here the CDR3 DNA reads TGTGCCAGCAGCTTACAGGGGGTTAATACCGGGGAGCTGTTTTTT. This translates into CASSLQGVNTGELFF.

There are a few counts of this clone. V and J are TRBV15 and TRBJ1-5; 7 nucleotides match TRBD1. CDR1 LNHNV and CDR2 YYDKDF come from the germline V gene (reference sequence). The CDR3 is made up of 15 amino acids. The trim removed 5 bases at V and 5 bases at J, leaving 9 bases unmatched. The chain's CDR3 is CATSARTGKHQPQHF. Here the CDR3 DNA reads TGTGCCACCAGCGCCCGGACAGGCAAACATCAGCCCCAGCATTTT.

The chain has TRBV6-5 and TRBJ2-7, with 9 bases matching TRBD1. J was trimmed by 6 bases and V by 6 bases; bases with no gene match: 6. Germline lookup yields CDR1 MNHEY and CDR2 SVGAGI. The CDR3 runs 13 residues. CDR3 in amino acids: CASRDRGSGEQYF. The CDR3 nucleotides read TGTGCCAGCAGGGACAGGGGATCGGGCGAGCAGTACTTC.

The CDR3 here is CASSPAGTSLYNEQFF. In nucleotides, the CDR3 is TGTGCCAGCTCACCGGCAGGGACATCCTTGTACAATGAGCAGTTCTTC. V gene TRBV18 combines with J gene TRBJ2-1; D is possibly TRBD1 (6 bases). Trimming took 3 bases from V and 4 from J, leaving 16 bases between them. This CDR3 is 16 amino acids long. Germline V gene sequence: CDR1 KGHSH, CDR2 LQKENI.

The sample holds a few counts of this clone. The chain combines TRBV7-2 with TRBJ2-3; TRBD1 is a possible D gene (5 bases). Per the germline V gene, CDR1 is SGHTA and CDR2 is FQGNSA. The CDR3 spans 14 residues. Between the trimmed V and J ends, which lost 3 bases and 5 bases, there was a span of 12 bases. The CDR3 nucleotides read TGTGCCAGCAGCTTTATTGCCCAGGGAGATACGCAGTATTTT. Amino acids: CASSFIAQGDTQYF.